These 18 T cell receptor beta chains were all obtained from the same sample, sequenced in a study of cytomegalovirus exposure and HLA in healthy donors. PCR employed 60 Vbeta and 13 Jbeta primers. The method was immunoSEQ multiplex PCR; TCRdb's version includes in-frame clones alone and lacks a portion of them. The sample contains some 100,000 clones, about 79% of which appear only once. What was sequenced was PBMCs. These receptors all come from a male donor in good health and CMV-seropositive.

The chain carries TRBV5-4 and TRBJ1-5; D is possibly TRBD1 (6 bases). The germline V and J ends were trimmed by 2 bases and 3 bases, with 12 bases remaining between them. The CDR3 is 15 amino acids. Germline V gene sequence: CDR1 SGHNT, CDR2 YYREEE (reference sequence). The CDR3 DNA follows: TGTGCCAGCAGCTTCCAGGGGCAACCCAATCAGCCCCAGCATTTT. The encoded protein is CASSFQGQPNQPQHF.

The V gene is TRBV6-1, the J gene TRBJ1-2; D not certain. V lost 7 bases, J lost 5 bases, and 17 bases lay in between. Germline loops: CDR1 MNHNS, CDR2 SASEGT. The CDR3 is 14 amino acids. The CDR3 reads CASTPRETTYGYTF. In DNA, the CDR3 is TGTGCCAGCACCCCCCGGGAGACAACGTATGGCTACACCTTC.

CDR3 residues: CASSAEGLAKNEQFF. The CDR3 nucleotides read TGTGCCAGCAGCGCAGAGGGACTAGCGAAAAATGAGCAGTTCTTC. J is TRBJ2-1 and V is TRBV9; 10 bases fit TRBD2. Germline V lookup: CDR1 SGDLS, CDR2 YYNGEE. The CDR3 is made up of 15 amino acids. V dropped 3 bases and J dropped 7; count of bases not matched to a gene: 7.

A few counts support this clone. The rearrangement joins TRBV10-1 to TRBJ2-7; D remains ambiguous. V dropped 0 bases and J dropped 6 bases, with 6 bases sitting between them. CDR1 is WNHNN, CDR2 SYGVQD, per germline (reference sequence). The CDR3 spans 12 residues. The CDR3 sequence: CASSESTPEQYF. The CDR3 DNA follows: TGCGCCAGCAGTGAGTCGACTCCCGAGCAGTACTTC.

The chain joins TRBV18 to TRBJ1-1; 7 bases are shared with TRBD1. The CDR3 is 14 amino acids. The V gene end was trimmed by 5 bases and the J gene end by 1 base; junction bases not matched to a gene: 4. CDR1 is KGHSH, CDR2 LQKENI, per germline. The CDR3 region is CASSLGQQNTEAFF. The CDR3 DNA sequence: TGTGCCAGCTCATTGGGACAGCAGAACACTGAAGCTTTCTTT. Full variable domain (remainder filled in from reference TRBV18 and TRBJ1-1): NAGVMQNPRHLVRRRGQEARLRCSPMKGHSHVYWYRQLPEEGLKFMVYLQKENIIDESGMPKERFSAEFPKEGPSILRIQQVVRGDSAAYFCASSLGQQNTEAFFGQGTRLTVV.

This clone has more than one count but fewer than ten. The V gene is TRBV4-1, the J gene TRBJ1-1; D is uncertain. The CDR3 runs to 17 residues. V shed 1 base and J shed 6 bases, with 21 bases lying between them. Germline CDR1 reads MGHRA; CDR2 reads YSYEKL. This CDR3 reads CASSQGDRPPVQAEAFF. Written as DNA, the CDR3 is TGCGCCAGCAGCCAAGGAGATAGGCCGCCCGTTCAGGCTGAAGCTTTCTTT.

This CDR3 is CASSSSTGYQPQHF. CDR3 in DNA: TGTGCCAGCAGCTCCTCGACAGGGTATCAGCCCCAGCATTTT. The chain uses TRBV7-8 and TRBJ1-5, with TRBD1 matching 7 bases. The V gene end was trimmed by 4 bases and the J gene end by 5 bases; junction bases not matched to a gene: 5. CDR1 is SGHVS, CDR2 FQNEAQ, per germline. The CDR3 consists of 14 residues. The whole variable domain, filled in from reference TRBV7-8 and TRBJ1-5, reads GAGVSQSPRYKVAKRGQDVALRCDPISGHVSLFWYQQALGQGPEFLTYFQNEAQLDKSGLPSDRFFAERPEGSVSTLKIQRTQQEDSAVYLCASSSSTGYQPQHFGDGTRLSIL.

This clone was found a few times. The chain is built from TRBV5-6 and TRBJ1-5; D is unresolved. Per the germline V gene, CDR1 is SGHDT and CDR2 is YYEEEE. V lost 0 bases, J lost 7 bases, and 8 bases lay in between. This CDR3 region has 13 residues. The CDR3 region is CASSLGGRQPQHF. As DNA, the CDR3 is TGTGCCAGCAGCTTGGGAGGTCGCCAGCCCCAGCATTTT.

The J gene is TRBJ1-6, the V gene TRBV5-1; D uncertain. The V gene's germline CDR1 is SGHRS and CDR2 YFSETQ. The CDR3 covers 13 residues. V dropped 0 bases and J dropped 10 bases, with 8 bases sitting between them. CDR3 in amino acids: CASSLGVQSPLHF. The CDR3 nucleotides are TGCGCCAGCAGCTTGGGTGTCCAATCACCCCTCCACTTT.

This chain links TRBV5-1 with TRBJ2-5; 8 positions match TRBD2. With V trimmed by 0 bases and J by 3 bases, 1 base remained unmatched. The germline CDR1 and CDR2 sequences are SGHRS and YFSETQ. There are 14 residues in the CDR3. The DNA of the CDR3 is TGCGCCAGCAGCTTGGGTAGCGGGGAAGAGACCCAGTACTTC. Its translation is CASSLGSGEETQYF.

This clone appeared a single time. V usage is TRBV5-1 and J usage is TRBJ2-7, with 8 bases lining up with TRBD1. This CDR3 region has 15 residues. Germline CDR1 reads SGHRS; CDR2 reads YFSETQ. Unmatched junction bases numbered 11, after V lost 4 bases and J lost 5 bases. The CDR3 loop reads CASSLTDRVTNEQYF. The CDR3 DNA reads TGCGCCAGCAGCCTTACGGACAGGGTAACGAACGAGCAGTACTTC.

The chain employs TRBV12-2 and TRBJ1-1. TRBV12-2 is recorded as a pseudogene. This CDR3 is built from 13 residues. The CDR3 reads CASRPGGNTEAFF. The CDR3 DNA reads TGTGCAAGTCGCCCCGGAGGGAACACTGAAGCTTTCTTT.

The CDR3 nucleotides are TGTGCCAGCAGTTACAGCGGGACAGGGGCAGATACGCAGTATTTT. Its translation is CASSYSGTGADTQYF. The chain carries TRBV6-5 and TRBJ2-3; 10 nucleotides align to TRBD1. From germline, CDR1 is MNHEY and CDR2 SVGAGI. With 2 bases clipped from V and 4 bases from J, the junction kept 3 bases outside the gene matches. This CDR3 is 15 amino acids long.

The V gene is TRBV5-1, the J gene TRBJ1-5; a weak D match, TRBD1 (5 bases). The ends were cut back, 3 bases at V and 4 bases at J, with 11 bases in the middle. Germline-derived CDR1 and CDR2 are SGHRS and YFSETQ. CDR3 length: 14 amino acids. CDR3 coding DNA: TGCGCCAGCAGCTCAATGGGGGGGAATCAGCCCCAGCATTTT. Translated: CASSSMGGNQPQHF.

The chain uses TRBV19 and TRBJ1-1; D unclear. V lost 3 bases and J 0 bases, leaving 11 bases between the germline ends. CDR1 and CDR2 (germline): LNHDA, SQIVND (reference sequence). The CDR3 length is 15 residues. The CDR3 nucleotides are TGTGCCAGTAGTATTTCTGGCTTCATGAACACTGAAGCTTTCTTT. Amino acid sequence: CASSISGFMNTEAFF.

About this clone: Other DNA sequences in this specimen translate into the identical CDR3. V usage is TRBV5-1 and J usage is TRBJ1-3; tentative D call: TRBD1 (5 bases). V lost 0 bases and J lost 4, with 11 bases in between. The CDR3 is 15 residues long. Germline CDR1 is SGHRS and CDR2 is YFSETQ. The CDR3, as DNA: TGCGCCAGCAGCTTGGCGGGGGACTCAGGAAACACCATATATTTT. This sequence encodes CASSLAGDSGNTIYF.

This clone has a single count. The chain links TRBV5-6 to TRBJ2-1; weak D call: TRBD2 (6 bases). CDR1 SGHDT and CDR2 YYEEEE come from the germline V gene. V lost 0 bases to trimming and J lost 9 bases, with 16 bases between them. The CDR3 sequence is 15 residues long. CDR3 in DNA: TGTGCCAGCAGCTTGGACGGACTACCGAGTATTGAGCAGTTCTTC. As protein: CASSLDGLPSIEQFF.

The V gene is TRBV7-2, the J gene TRBJ2-7, with 9 bases that match TRBD1. Germline V gives CDR1 SGHTA, CDR2 FQGNSA. The V gene end was trimmed by 1 base and the J gene end by 13 bases; junction bases not matched to a gene: 5. The CDR3 consists of 12 residues. CDR3 DNA sequence: TGTGCCAGCAGCTTAGGCAGGGACAGGGAATACTTC. Its protein product is CASSLGRDREYF.